This T cell receptor (beta chain) derives from a study of cytomegalovirus exposure and HLA in healthy donors. V lost 7 bases and J lost 0, with 15 bases in between. The CDR3 has 15 amino acids. In germline, CDR1 is MDHEN, CDR2 SYDVKM. These donors, healthy bone marrow donors, were studied. Remarks on this clone: Its antigen remains unknown.

PCR was performed using 60 Vbeta and 13 Jbeta primers. TCRdb's table, derived via immunoSEQ multiplex PCR, lists solely in-frame clones and lacks some. Here the sample spans about 150,000 clones, nearly 80% being singletons. Study-level findings and limits: Most subjects had HLA-A and HLA-B alleles reportedly predicted accurately by TCR beta sequences.

This sequence originates from a man younger than 40 in good health and CMV-seropositive. Sequencing used PBMCs. The V call is TRBV28, the J call TRBJ1-1; a weak D match, TRBD1 (5 bases). CDR3 bases: TGTGCCAGCAATGCGCGGGGGGGAATGAACACTGAAGCTTTCTTT. Translating gives CASNARGGMNTEAFF.